The rows below give T cell receptor beta chains drawn from one sample of a study of tumor-infiltrating lymphocytes in glioblastoma multiforme. TCRdb fed the multiplex PCR reads into MiXCR, producing one record per CDR3 protein. The table records some 9,300 distinct CDR3 sequences, just under 75% of them present only once. Sequencing used brain tumor tissue. Every receptor here comes from a male donor with glioblastoma. CDR3s include the opening cysteine and the closing phenylalanine or tryptophan. Fields, in order: J gene, clone size, V gene, D gene, CDR3 protein, CDR3 DNA. The D gene is left open where the match is weak. Rows may omit the clone size; those that give it use once, few, many or a size class.

j_call: TRBJ2-4
clone_size: few
v_call: TRBV6-2/TRBV6-3
d_call: NA
cdr3_aa: CASSYLDGRRDIQYF
cdr3_nt: TGTGCCAGCAGTTACTTGGACGGGAGACGTGACATTCAGTACTTC

j_call: TRBJ2-3
clone_size: NA
v_call: TRBV11-2
d_call: TRBD2
cdr3_aa: CASTPSGAGSDTQYF
cdr3_nt: TGTGCCAGCACCCCGAGCGGGGCGGGGTCAGATACGCAGTATTTT

j_call: TRBJ2-7
clone_size: NA
v_call: TRBV20-1
d_call: NA
cdr3_aa: CSASYRPYEQYF
cdr3_nt: TGCAGTGCTAGTTACAGGCCCTACGAGCAGTACTTC

j_call: TRBJ1-6
clone_size: NA
v_call: TRBV20-1
d_call: NA
cdr3_aa: CSARRRGSVSSPLHF
cdr3_nt: TGTAGTGCTAGACGGCGGGGTTCCGTGAGTTCACCCCTCCACTTT

j_call: TRBJ2-5
clone_size: once
v_call: TRBV29-1
d_call: TRBD2
cdr3_aa: CSVSTSGREETQYF
cdr3_nt: TGCAGCGTCTCGACTAGCGGGAGGGAAGAGACCCAGTACTTC

j_call: TRBJ2-7
clone_size: NA
v_call: TRBV20-1
d_call: TRBD2
cdr3_aa: CSARWGGTRGGEQRF
cdr3_nt: TGCAGTGCTAGATGGGGAGGGACTAGAGGGGGGGAGCAGCGCTTC

j_call: TRBJ2-5
clone_size: few
v_call: TRBV7-8
d_call: TRBD2
cdr3_aa: CASSLDRLAGGEHQETQYF
cdr3_nt: TGTGCCAGCAGCTTGGATCGACTAGCGGGGGGCGAACACCAAGAGACCCAGTACTTC

j_call: TRBJ2-7
clone_size: many
v_call: TRBV11-2
d_call: TRBD1
cdr3_aa: CASSSYTGDEQYF
cdr3_nt: TGTGCCAGCAGCTCCTATACAGGGGACGAGCAGTACTTC

j_call: TRBJ2-3
clone_size: NA
v_call: TRBV6-1
d_call: TRBD1
cdr3_aa: CASSPRQGASTDTQYF
cdr3_nt: TGTGCCAGCAGTCCACGGCAGGGGGCCAGCACAGATACGCAGTATTTT

j_call: TRBJ1-5
clone_size: NA
v_call: TRBV20-1
d_call: NA
cdr3_aa: CSARDRSKGGGNNQPQHF
cdr3_nt: TGCAGTGCTAGAGATAGATCGAAGGGGGGGGGGAACAATCAGCCCCAGCATTTT

j_call: TRBJ2-7
clone_size: NA
v_call: TRBV20-1
d_call: NA
cdr3_aa: CDANGQGYEQYF
cdr3_nt: TGCGATGCTAACGGTCAGGGCTACGAGCAGTACTTC

j_call: TRBJ2-5
clone_size: NA
v_call: TRBV6-1
d_call: TRBD2
cdr3_aa: CASSRTSGLKTQYF
cdr3_nt: TGTGCCAGCAGCCGGACTAGCGGGCTAAAGACCCAGTACTTC

j_call: TRBJ2-3
clone_size: NA
v_call: TRBV20-1
d_call: TRBD2
cdr3_aa: CSASRPGLAVGPSSTDTQYF
cdr3_nt: TGCAGTGCTAGTCGCCCCGGACTAGCGGTGGGGCCGAGTAGCACAGATACGCAGTATTTC

j_call: TRBJ2-5
clone_size: NA
v_call: TRBV29-1
d_call: TRBD2
cdr3_aa: CRPPTSGEETQYF
cdr3_nt: TGCCGACCCCCTACTAGCGGGGAAGAGACCCAGTACTTC